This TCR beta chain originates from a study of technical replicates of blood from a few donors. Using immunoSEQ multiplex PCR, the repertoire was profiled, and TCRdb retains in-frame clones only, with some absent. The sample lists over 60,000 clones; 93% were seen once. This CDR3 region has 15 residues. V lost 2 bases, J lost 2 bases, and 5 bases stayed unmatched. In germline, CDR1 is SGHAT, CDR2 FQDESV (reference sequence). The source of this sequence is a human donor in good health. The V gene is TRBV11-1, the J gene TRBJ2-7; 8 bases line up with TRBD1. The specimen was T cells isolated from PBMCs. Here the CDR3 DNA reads TGTGCCAGCAGCTTATGGGAGACAGGGGCCTACGAGCAGTACTTC. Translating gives CASSLWETGAYEQYF. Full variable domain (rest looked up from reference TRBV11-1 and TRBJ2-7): EAEVAQSPRYKITEKSQAVAFWCDPISGHATLYWYRQILGQGPELLVQFQDESVVDDSQLPKDRFSAERLKGVDSTLKIQPAELGDSAMYLCASSLWETGAYEQYFGPGTRLTVT.